Shown below are 17 T cell receptor beta chains from a single sample sequenced in a study of OX40 agonist ivuxolimab in advanced cancers. The assay was immunoSEQ multiplex PCR, and TCRdb's table has in-frame clones only and misses some. The sample lists 20,000 to 25,000 clones, roughly three quarters occurring once. Sample: CD4+ or CD8+ T cells sorted from blood, taken in a trial of the OX40 agonist ivuxolimab. These receptors were obtained from an adult with an advanced solid tumor such as melanoma, head and neck, liver or kidney cancer.

This clone came up a few times. V is TRBV6-6 and J is TRBJ2-7; D is unclear. The CDR3 is 12 residues long. The germline gives CDR1 MNHNY, CDR2 SVGAGI (reference sequence). The ends were cut back, 7 bases at V and 4 bases at J, with 11 bases in the middle. The CDR3 nucleotides are TGTGCCAGCACTCCCGACTGGTACGAGCAGTACTTC. Translation gives CASTPDWYEQYF.

V and J are TRBV9 and TRBJ2-1, with 7 bases fitting TRBD2. The CDR3 runs to 16 residues. V shed 3 bases, J shed 7 bases, and the junction held 13 bases outside the gene matches. Germline assignment: CDR1 SGDLS and CDR2 YYNGEE. The CDR3 is CASSGGGLAAGNEQFF. CDR3 nucleotides: TGTGCCAGCAGCGGTGGAGGTCTAGCGGCTGGAAATGAGCAGTTCTTC.

For the CDR3, the DNA is TGTGCCAGCAGCCCGGGACAGGGCTCCTACAATGAGCAGTTCTTC. Translation: CASSPGQGSYNEQFF. This chain connects TRBV7-3 to TRBJ2-1; 9 nucleotides align to TRBD1. Germline CDR1 is SGHTA and CDR2 is FQGTGA. The CDR3 consists of 15 residues. The V and J ends lost 5 bases and 0 bases, in that order; junction bases with no gene match: 2.

The table lists this clone with a count of one. The chain combines TRBV30 with TRBJ2-5; the D gene could be TRBD1 or TRBD2 (5 bases each). Germline-derived CDR1 and CDR2 are GTSNPN and SVGIG (reference sequence). The CDR3 has 14 residues. Trimming shortened V by 1 base and J by 5 bases, and 14 bases separated the two germline ends. The CDR3 coding sequence is TGTGCCTGGAGTGACTGGGACCGCGAGGAGACCCAGTACTTC. Protein sequence: CAWSDWDREETQYF. The variable domain in full, with the rest retrieved from reference TRBV30 and TRBJ2-5, is SQTIHQWPATLVQPVGSPLSLECTVEGTSNPNLYWYRQAAGRGLQLLFYSVGIGQISSEVPQNLSASRPQDRQFILSSKKLLLSDSGFYLCAWSDWDREETQYFGPGTRLLVL.

This chain links TRBV9 with TRBJ1-1, with 8 bases that match TRBD1. This CDR3 is built from 14 residues. With V trimmed by 4 bases and J by 2 bases, 4 bases remained unmatched. Germline V gene data show CDR1 as SGDLS and CDR2 as YYNGEE. The CDR3 coding sequence is TGTGCCAGCAGCCTCGGACAGGGAAACACTGAAGCTTTCTTT. Protein product: CASSLGQGNTEAFF.

This clone was detected only a few times. The chain employs TRBV7-9 and TRBJ2-7; 14 bases match TRBD2. This CDR3 region has 17 residues. Germline trimming cut 5 bases from V and 6 bases from J; bases unmatched to any gene: 12. CDR1 is SEHNR and CDR2 is FQNEAQ in the germline V gene (reference sequence). CDR3 sequence: CASSPGLAGAANIEQYF. The CDR3, as DNA: TGTGCCAGCAGCCCGGGACTAGCGGGGGCCGCGAATATCGAGCAGTACTTC.

By sample share, this clone is medium-sized. The chain joins TRBV7-9 to TRBJ2-1; D gene ambiguous. The CDR3 extends over 14 amino acids. V gave up 4 bases and J gave up 9 bases, with 16 bases separating them. Germline values: CDR1 SEHNR, CDR2 FQNEAQ (reference sequence). CDR3 DNA sequence: TGTGCCAGCAGCTCCGGAGCGAGTGGTACTGAGCAGTTCTTC. Translated, it gives CASSSGASGTEQFF.

V gene TRBV4-2 combines with J gene TRBJ1-2, with TRBD1 as a possible D gene (5 bases). Trimming left V 0 bases short and J 3 bases short, with 14 bases between. The CDR3 is 16 amino acids. Germline loops: CDR1 LGHNA, CDR2 YNFKEQ. Here the CDR3 reads CASSQDLRGDYYGYTF. The CDR3 coding sequence is TGTGCCAGCAGCCAAGATCTACGGGGGGATTACTATGGCTACACCTTC.

This chain links TRBV9 with TRBJ2-5; 8 nucleotides align to TRBD1. V lost 4 bases and J lost 5; bases outside the gene matches: 13. In germline, CDR1 is SGDLS, CDR2 YYNGEE. The CDR3 consists of 16 residues. The CDR3 region is CASSPPGGRLAETQYF. The CDR3 coding sequence is TGTGCCAGCAGCCCACCAGGGGGCCGACTGGCGGAGACCCAGTACTTC.

This clone was recorded only once. The rearrangement links TRBV2 to TRBJ2-7; a weak D match, TRBD2 (6 bases). The CDR3 contains 18 residues. Germline CDR1 SNHLY, CDR2 FYNNEI. The V gene lost 6 bases and the J gene lost 3 bases, with 27 bases spanning the gap. DNA of the CDR3: TGTGCCAGCAGCGCGGGGCTAACGATGGTTACCCGCTTCTACGAGCAGTACTTC. Translated, it gives CASSAGLTMVTRFYEQYF.

This sequence joins TRBV18 and TRBJ2-4; TRBD2 might be the D (6 bases). The CDR3 is made up of 18 amino acids. CDR1 is KGHSH and CDR2 is LQKENI in the germline V gene. Trimming removed 3 bases from V and 0 bases from J, with 18 bases in between. The CDR3 bases are TGTGCCAGCTCACCCAGGGAAGGAGGGGCGTTAGCCAAAAACATTCAGTACTTC. Its protein is CASSPREGGALAKNIQYF.

The chain recombines TRBV6-5 with TRBJ2-1; D not resolved. V was pared by 5 bases and J by 7 bases, with 9 bases between. CDR1 and CDR2 (germline): MNHEY, SVGAGI. This CDR3 has 12 amino acids. DNA of the CDR3: TGTGCCAGCAGTCCCGCAAGGAATGAGCAGTTCTTC. The encoded protein is CASSPARNEQFF.

The chain couples TRBV2 to TRBJ2-7; D is ambiguous. The CDR3 covers 13 residues. The V gene's germline CDR1 is SNHLY and CDR2 FYNNEI. With 5 bases removed from V and 4 bases from J, the gap between germline ends came to 12 bases. In DNA form, the CDR3 reads TGTGCCAGCAGTTGGACCACGACTTACGAGCAGTACTTC. This gives the protein CASSWTTTYEQYF.

This chain uses TRBV2 with TRBJ1-3; TRBD1 matches at 8 bases. The CDR3 is made up of 14 amino acids. Looked up from germline, CDR1 is SNHLY and CDR2 is FYNNEI. V shed 7 bases, J shed 8 bases, and the junction held 10 bases outside the gene matches. The CDR3 loop reads CASTLGQGRHTIYF. The CDR3 DNA is TGTGCCAGCACCCTCGGACAGGGTCGACACACCATATATTTT.

This clone was observed a few times. In DNA, the CDR3 is TGTGCCAGTAGTACCGGGACACCGACCTTGAATGAGCAGTTCTTC. This sequence encodes CASSTGTPTLNEQFF. The chain recombines TRBV19 with TRBJ2-1; possible D gene TRBD1, 6 bases. The length of the CDR3 is 15 residues. The germline CDR1 and CDR2 sequences are LNHDA and SQIVND (reference sequence). Deletions cut 4 bases from V and 7 bases from J, with 17 bases between.

The chain joins TRBV15 to TRBJ2-7; 8 bases fit TRBD1. The ends lost 1 base at V and 4 bases at J; junction bases unmatched: 6. Germline V CDR1 and CDR2: LNHNV, YYDKDF (reference sequence). This CDR3 has 15 residues. DNA of the CDR3: TGTGCCACCAGCAGAGGGGGAGGACAGGGATACGAGCAGTACTTC. Translating gives CATSRGGGQGYEQYF.

The chain combines TRBV27 with TRBJ1-5; TRBD1 matches 10 bases. This CDR3 contains 20 residues. CDR1 is MNHEY, CDR2 SMNVEV, per germline (reference sequence). V trimming: 6 bases; J trimming: 0 bases; junction bases outside the gene matches: 17. CDR3 bases: TGTGCCAGCAGCCCTCTTCCCGGGACAGGGGCCATCTATAGCAATCAGCCCCAGCATTTT. Its translation is CASSPLPGTGAIYSNQPQHF.